These 27 T cell receptor beta chains originate from one sample sequenced in a study of tumor and adjacent non-tumor tissue in lung cancer. RNA was extracted from bulk tissue without any cell sorting. The normal lung tissue was taken more than 3 cm from the tumor edge. A modified ARM-PCR protocol with three rounds of nested PCR amplified TCRbeta. TCRdb reprocessed the multiplex PCR reads with MiXCR, giving one entry per CDR3 protein. This sample has roughly 70,000 distinct CDR3 sequences, with around 70% found just once. The sequencing sample was made of distant non-tumor lung tissue. These receptors originate from a woman in her 50s with non-small cell lung cancer.

As concerns this clonotype: A much larger clone lies one base from this, so it may be a read error. The chain employs TRBV20-1 and TRBJ1-4, with a tentative D call TRBD1 (6 bases). V dropped 2 bases and J dropped 12 bases, with 19 bases sitting between them. Germline CDR1 DFQATT, CDR2 SNEGSKA (reference sequence). The CDR3 runs to 14 residues. The CDR3 is CSARPGQGLKQLFF. The CDR3 coding sequence is TGCAGTGCTAGACCGGGACAAGGTCTGAAACAACTGTTTTTT.

The rearrangement uses TRBV4-1 and TRBJ2-3; a possible D gene is TRBD2 (6 bases). CDR1 and CDR2 (germline): MGHRA, YSYEKL. The CDR3 spans 16 residues. Between the trimmed V and J ends, which lost 5 bases and 0 bases, there was a span of 15 bases. The CDR3 nucleotides read TGCGCCAGCAGCTCAATAGGGAGGCCCAGCACAGATACGCAGTATTTT. This translates into CASSSIGRPSTDTQYF.

The rearrangement uses TRBV6-6 and TRBJ2-2; D gene unclear. V was clipped by 10 bases and J by 7 bases, with 19 bases between them. Germline values: CDR1 MNHNY, CDR2 SVGAGI (reference sequence). The CDR3 extends over 14 amino acids. DNA of the CDR3: TGTGCCAATAGTGTTCCCATGGGTCGCGGGGAGCTGTTTTTT. Translating gives CANSVPMGRGELFF.

A word on this clonotype: Just one base apart from a much larger clone, this may be a read error. This rearrangement joins TRBV28 to TRBJ1-1; the D is unclear. Looked up from germline, CDR1 is MDHEN and CDR2 is SYDVKM. CDR3 length: 16 residues. Trimming stripped 3 bases from V and 0 bases from J, with 14 bases between. For the CDR3, the DNA is TGTGCCAGCAGTTTGGTGGCAGGTGGAATGAACACTGAAGCTTTCTTT. It encodes CASSLVAGGMNTEAFF.

This clonotype was counted ten times or more. This chain uses TRBV6-1 with TRBJ2-1; 7 bases agree with TRBD2. The germline V gene encodes CDR1 MNHNS and CDR2 SASEGT. This CDR3 is built from 16 residues. V shed 1 base, J shed 7 bases, and the junction held 10 bases outside the gene matches. The CDR3 DNA sequence: TGTGCCAGCAGTGAAGTTTGGGTCGGGGGGAGTAATGAGCAGTTCTTC. Residues: CASSEVWVGGSNEQFF.

In the case of this clonotype: One end of the junction is discordant with germline, which a read error may explain. This sequence joins TRBV20-1 and TRBJ1-1; D is perhaps TRBD1 (5 bases). CDR1 is DFQATT, CDR2 SNEGSKA, per germline (reference sequence). The CDR3 has 15 amino acids. The CDR3 region is CSPRPPGRDGTEAFF. DNA for the CDR3: TGCAGTCCTAGACCCCCGGGGCGCGACGGCACTGAAGCTTTCTTT.

In regard to this clonotype: A much larger clone lies a single base off, so this may be a read error. The V gene is TRBV6-1, the J gene TRBJ2-7; no firm D call. Deletions cut 6 bases from V and 0 bases from J, with 12 bases between. The germline gives CDR1 MNHNS, CDR2 SASEGT. There are 14 residues in the CDR3. This chain's CDR3 is CASRETTGSYEQYF. The CDR3 DNA reads as TGTGCCAGCAGAGAGACGACCGGCTCCTACGAGCAGTACTTC.

On this clonotype: The CDR3 does not close with the conserved phenylalanine or tryptophan, likely indicating a read error. The DNA is omitted, as the CDR3 cannot be located on it reliably, and the CDR3 follows TCRdb's listing. The rearrangement links TRBV4-3 to TRBJ2-1; the DNA was not used to check the table's D call, TRBD2. Germline CDR1 and CDR2: LGHNA and YSLEER. The CDR3 sequence runs 16 residues, both termini included. CDR3 sequence: CASSQEYTSGRISGFL.

Note on this clonotype: No conserved phenylalanine or tryptophan ends this CDR3, so it is likely a read error. This sequence joins TRBV11-2 and TRBJ2-7; 7 bases line up with TRBD2. The CDR3 loop spans 14 amino acids. Germline trimming cut 2 bases from V and 4 bases from J; bases unmatched to any gene: 5. Germline V gene sequence: CDR1 SGHAT, CDR2 FQNNGV. The CDR3 sequence is CASSLLRGGYEQYL. The CDR3 nucleotides are TGTGCCAGCAGCTTACTACGGGGAGGGTACGAGCAGTACTTA.

This clonotype showed up just once. The chain employs TRBV19 and TRBJ1-1, with TRBD1 matching over 7 bases. J was trimmed by 0 bases and V by 7 bases; bases with no gene match: 5. Germline assignment: CDR1 LNHDA and CDR2 SQIVND (reference sequence). The CDR3 totals 14 residues. This CDR3 reads CASKLQGMNTEAFF. The CDR3, as DNA: TGTGCCAGTAAACTACAGGGGATGAACACTGAAGCTTTCTTT.

Turning to this clonotype: This sequence may be a read error, since a much larger clone differs from it by one base. The conserved phenylalanine or tryptophan normally closing the CDR3 is absent here, so this likely arose from a read error. V and J are TRBV4-1 and TRBJ1-5; D is unclear. Germline V gene data show CDR1 as MGHRA and CDR2 as YSYEKL. V was trimmed by 0 bases and J by 7 bases, leaving 16 bases between them. This CDR3 is built from 16 residues. This CDR3 is CASSQEFAQSEQPQHL. CDR3 coding DNA: TGCGCCAGCAGCCAAGAATTTGCGCAGTCCGAACAGCCCCAGCATCTT.

A note on this clonotype: A much larger clone differs from this one at a single base, so this may be a read error. This CDR3 is missing its conserved last phenylalanine or tryptophan, likely due to a read error. The chain is built from TRBV12-3 or TRBV12-4 and TRBJ2-7; the match to TRBD1 covers 9 bases. The CDR3 contains 14 residues. Trimming at V came to 5 bases and at J to 4 bases, leaving 6 bases not matched to a gene. The CDR3 DNA reads as TGTGCCAGCAGTCAAGGGACAGGGTGGTACGAGCAGTACTTA. It yields the protein CASSQGTGWYEQYL.

This clonotype was seen only a few times. The chain carries TRBV12-3 or TRBV12-4 and TRBJ1-2; D ambiguous. This CDR3 has 13 residues. V was cut by 5 bases and J by 8 bases, with 15 bases left in between. Here the CDR3 DNA reads TGTGCCAGCAGTCAAGATGACTGGTACGGCTACACCTTC. Encoded protein: CASSQDDWYGYTF.

On this clonotype itself: The CDR3 carries no conserved terminal phenylalanine or tryptophan, so it likely arises from a read error. The DNA is left out, because the CDR3 cannot be placed on it with certainty; the CDR3 is given as TCRdb lists it. The chain recombines TRBV6-2 or TRBV6-3 with TRBJ1-2; TRBD1, the table's D call, was not compared with the DNA. Germline V gene sequence: CDR1 MNHEY, CDR2 SVGEGT. Both ends counted, the CDR3 spans 15 residues. The CDR3 sequence is CASCSTRTGLEGYIV.

A word on this clonotype: At one end, the junction sequence differs from germline, possibly due to a read error. The V gene is TRBV11-2, the J gene TRBJ2-7; weak D call: TRBD2 (6 bases). Germline CDR1 reads SGHAT; CDR2 reads FQNNGV. CDR3 length: 15 residues. The CDR3 reads CASRNERADSYEQYF. CDR3 sequence (DNA): TGTGCTAGCAGGAACGAGCGGGCGGACTCCTACGAGCAGTACTTC.

The chain uses TRBV29-1 and TRBJ2-7; 12 bases align to TRBD2. This CDR3 is built from 15 residues. Germline V gene lookup returns CDR1 SQVTM and CDR2 ANQGSEA. Trimming at V came to 7 bases and at J to 3 bases, leaving 10 bases not matched to a gene. CDR3 bases: TGCAGCGCTGAGCTACTAGCGGGAGGTCTCTACGAGCAGTACTTC. Encoded protein: CSAELLAGGLYEQYF.

The chain combines TRBV6-2 or TRBV6-3 with TRBJ2-7; tentatively, D is TRBD1 (6 bases). The CDR3 runs 17 residues. CDR1 is MNHEY and CDR2 is SVGEGT in the germline V gene. V was pared by 9 bases and J by 0 bases, with 24 bases between. The CDR3 region has the DNA TGTGCCAGGAGCTATCTGGACAGTGGACGAAGCTCCTACGAGCAGTACTTC. Translating it yields CARSYLDSGRSSYEQYF.

Turning to this clonotype: Possible read error: a much larger clone is one base away. The genes are TRBV4-3 and TRBJ1-5; D may be TRBD1 (5 bases). CDR3 length equals 15 residues. The germline V gene encodes CDR1 LGHNA and CDR2 YSLEER. DNA for the CDR3: TGCGCCAGCAGTCCAGGGTTGGTGGACAATCAGCCCCGGCATTTT. The encoded protein is CASSPGLVDNQPRHF.

The sample holds many counts of this clonotype. The genes are TRBV20-1 and TRBJ2-3, with 9 bases lining up with TRBD1. After removal of 4 bases from V and 5 bases from J, the junction contained 13 bases not matched to a gene. Germline CDR1 reads DFQATT; CDR2 reads SNEGSKA (reference sequence). The CDR3 runs to 16 residues. The CDR3 loop is CSAKALGTGREDTQYF. The CDR3 DNA reads TGCAGTGCTAAAGCCCTGGGGACAGGGCGAGAAGATACGCAGTATTTT.

Comments on this clonotype: A much larger clone differs from this one at a single base, so this may be a read error. This rearrangement joins TRBV20-1 to TRBJ2-2, with D perhaps assigned TRBD1 or TRBD2 (5 bases each). This CDR3 comprises 14 residues. In germline, CDR1 is DFQATT, CDR2 SNEGSKA (reference sequence). The DNA for the CDR3 is TGCGGTGCTAGAGATCGGGGCGTCACCGGGGAGCTGTTTTTT. Translating gives CGARDRGVTGELFF.

In regard to this clonotype: Likely a read error: the CDR3 ends without its conserved phenylalanine or tryptophan. This rearrangement joins TRBV6-5 to TRBJ1-4; D is possibly TRBD1 (6 bases). The CDR3 length is 13 residues. V was shortened by 6 bases and J by 11 bases, with 16 bases between the two germline ends. Germline V gene sequence: CDR1 MNHEY, CDR2 SVGAGI. CDR3 DNA: TGTGCCAGCAGCCAGGGGATGGGTGAGAAACTGTTTCTT. Translation: CASSQGMGEKLFL.

In its sample, this clonotype was seen many times. V is TRBV4-1 and J is TRBJ1-2; no clear D. Deletions cut 1 base from V and 5 bases from J, with 5 bases between. Germline V gene data show CDR1 as MGHRA and CDR2 as YSYEKL. There are 12 residues in the CDR3. The chain's CDR3 is CASSQAGYGYTF. The CDR3 DNA is TGCGCCAGCAGCCAAGCCGGGTATGGCTACACCTTC.

V and J are TRBV5-1 and TRBJ2-7, with D perhaps TRBD2 (5 bases). This CDR3 has 15 amino acids. V gave up 4 bases and J gave up 0 bases, with 14 bases separating them. The germline gives CDR1 SGHRS, CDR2 YFSETQ. The CDR3 coding sequence is TGCGCCAGCAGCCCTACGGACTCGGACTCCTACGAGCAGTACTTC. Protein sequence: CASSPTDSDSYEQYF. The whole variable domain, filled in from reference TRBV5-1 and TRBJ2-7, reads KAGVTQTPRYLIKTRGQQVTLSCSPISGHRSVSWYQQTPGQGLQFLFEYFSETQRNKGNFPGRFSGRQFSNSRSEMNVSTLELGDSALYLCASSPTDSDSYEQYFGPGTRLTVT.

The chain carries TRBV11-1 and TRBJ2-5, with 7 nucleotides matching TRBD2. The CDR3 totals 14 residues. Germline V gene lookup returns CDR1 SGHAT and CDR2 FQDESV (reference sequence). CDR3 coding DNA: TGTGTCAACAGCTTCGCCACTAGCGTAGAGACCCAGTACTTC. The encoded protein is CVNSFATSVETQYF.

This clonotype was observed at least ten times. CDR3 bases: TGTGCCAGCACGGGGGACAGGGGGACCGAGCAGTACTTC. It is translated as CASTGDRGTEQYF. This sequence joins TRBV28 and TRBJ2-7, with 11 bases lining up with TRBD1. Germline-derived CDR1 and CDR2 are MDHEN and SYDVKM. There are 13 residues in the CDR3. The V segment lost 7 bases and the J segment 6 bases; nucleotides outside the gene matches: 5. Supplemented by reference TRBV28 and TRBJ2-7, the full variable domain reads DVKVTQSSRYLVKRTGEKVFLECVQDMDHENMFWYRQDPGLGLRLIYFSYDVKMKEKGDIPEGYSVSREKKERFSLILESASTNQTSMYLCASTGDRGTEQYFGPGTRLTVT.

The rearrangement links TRBV11-3 to TRBJ2-3; D remains ambiguous. V lost 3 bases to trimming and J lost 7 bases, with 14 bases between them. The germline CDR1 and CDR2 sequences are SGHNT and YENEEA. CDR3 length: 14 amino acids. In DNA form, the CDR3 reads TGTGCCAGCAGCTTGGGCAGGCTGGCATATACGCAGTATTTT. Translating it yields CASSLGRLAYTQYF. The whole variable domain, remainder taken from reference TRBV11-3 and TRBJ2-3, is EAGVVQSPRYKIIEKKQPVAFWCNPISGHNTLYWYLQNLGQGPELLIRYENEEAVDDSQLPKDRFSAERLKGVDSTLKIQPAELGDSAVYLCASSLGRLAYTQYFGPGTRLTVL.

Remarks on this clonotype: At one boundary the junction diverges from the germline segment, which might be a read error. The chain uses TRBV5-1 and TRBJ2-1; D perhaps matches TRBD2 (6 bases). Germline-derived CDR1 and CDR2 are SGHRS and YFSETQ. This CDR3 is 14 amino acids long. The CDR3: CACSWGTGYNEQFF. CDR3 nucleotide sequence: TGCGCCTGCAGCTGGGGGACTGGATACAATGAGCAGTTCTTC.